This passage covers 10 T cell receptor beta chains from one sample sequenced in a study of spatial heterogeneity in lung cancer. Each CDR3 protein gets one entry after TCRdb re-called the 5' RACE reads with MiXCR. The sample has about 100,000 distinct CDR3 sequences; 19% are singletons. The time point was: blood at routine non-recurrence follow-up after resection. Material: PBMCs, obtained at follow-up. The receptors stem from a male donor with early-stage non-small cell lung cancer.

This clonotype showed up many times. The chain employs TRBV11-2 and TRBJ2-2; the D is unclear. This CDR3 contains 13 residues. CDR1 and CDR2 from the germline V gene are SGHAT and FQNNGV. With 5 bases removed from V and 4 bases from J, the gap between germline ends came to 8 bases. The CDR3 here is CASSPRRTGELFF. Written as DNA, the CDR3 is TGTGCCAGCAGCCCGCGACGCACCGGGGAGCTGTTTTTT. Full variable domain (missing parts from reference TRBV11-2 and TRBJ2-2): EAGVAQSPRYKIIEKRQSVAFWCNPISGHATLYWYQQILGQGPKLLIQFQNNGVVDDSQLPKDRFSAERLKGVDSTLKIQPAKLEDSAVYLCASSPRRTGELFFGEGSRLTVL.

V gene TRBV10-3 combines with J gene TRBJ2-7; a possible D gene is TRBD2 (6 bases). V dropped 3 bases and J dropped 5 bases, with 20 bases sitting between them. Looked up from germline, CDR1 is ENHRY and CDR2 is SYGVKD. This CDR3 is built from 16 residues. CDR3 sequence (DNA): TGTGCCATCAGTGATTCCAGTTCGCGGGGAATACACGAGCAGTACTTC. Translation: CAISDSSSRGIHEQYF.

This clonotype was seen a handful of times. V is TRBV20-1 and J is TRBJ1-4; D is perhaps TRBD1 (5 bases). This CDR3 has 15 residues. Germline-derived CDR1 and CDR2 are DFQATT and SNEGSKA (reference sequence). V was pared by 2 bases and J by 8 bases, with 18 bases between. In DNA form, the CDR3 reads TGCAGTGCTAGAAACCAGGGACGTAAACGGGAAAAACTGTTTTTT. This codes for CSARNQGRKREKLFF.

The chain links TRBV5-1 to TRBJ2-1; 14 bases line up with TRBD2. CDR1 is SGHRS and CDR2 is YFSETQ in the germline V gene. The junction had 3 bases not matched to a gene; V was cut back by 1 base and J by 6 bases. The CDR3 covers 16 residues. CDR3 sequence: CASSLIGTSGSNEQFF. DNA for the CDR3: TGCGCCAGCAGCTTGATCGGGACTAGCGGGAGCAATGAGCAGTTCTTC.

This clonotype was counted many times. This chain uses TRBV6-6 with TRBJ2-3; TRBD1 might be the D (6 bases). Trimming removed 3 bases from V and 0 bases from J, with 16 bases in between. Germline loops: CDR1 MNHNY, CDR2 SVGAGI (reference sequence). This CDR3 has 17 residues. CDR3 in DNA: TGTGCCAGCAGTTATATTAACAGGGCCTCTAGCACAGATACGCAGTATTTT. Translation gives CASSYINRASSTDTQYF.

On this clonotype: This may stem from a read error, because a much larger clone lies one nucleotide away. Without the conserved terminal phenylalanine or tryptophan, this CDR3 likely stems from a read error. The chain employs TRBV19 and TRBJ1-2; no firm D call. Germline V gene lookup returns CDR1 LNHDA and CDR2 SQIVND (reference sequence). The CDR3 consists of 13 residues. Trimming pared 3 bases from V and 4 bases from J, leaving 9 bases between. Here the CDR3 DNA reads TGTGCCAGTAGTATCGGGCAGCGCTATGGCTACACCATC. Encoded protein: CASSIGQRYGYTI.

J is TRBJ1-3 and V is TRBV3-1; D is ambiguous. Trimming left V 2 bases short and J 8 bases short, with 10 bases between. Germline CDR1 reads LGHDT; CDR2 reads YNNKEL (reference sequence). CDR3 length equals 13 residues. Here the CDR3 reads CASSQINGDTIYF. The DNA of the CDR3 is TGTGCCAGCAGCCAAATCAACGGTGACACCATATATTTT.

This clonotype was counted many times. The chain combines TRBV19 with TRBJ1-5; D call uncertain. V was shortened by 3 bases and J by 7 bases, with 10 bases between the two germline ends. This CDR3 has 13 residues. Germline CDR1 is LNHDA and CDR2 is SQIVND (reference sequence). CDR3 amino acids: CASSILWEQPQHF. CDR3 bases: TGTGCCAGTAGTATCTTATGGGAACAGCCCCAGCATTTT.

The chain has TRBV7-9 and TRBJ1-2; D is perhaps TRBD1 (5 bases). CDR1 and CDR2 (germline): SEHNR, FQNEAQ (reference sequence). The CDR3 loop spans 15 amino acids. Trimming took 1 base from V and 4 from J, leaving 13 bases between them. The chain's CDR3 is CASSLEARGSYGYTF. The CDR3 DNA is TGTGCCAGCAGCTTAGAGGCCCGGGGCAGCTATGGCTACACCTTC.

The chain employs TRBV6-6 and TRBJ2-7; TRBD1 aligns across 7 bases. Germline CDR1 reads MNHNY; CDR2 reads SVGAGI (reference sequence). The V and J ends lost 5 bases and 6 bases, in that order; junction bases with no gene match: 10. The CDR3 spans 14 residues. CDR3 DNA sequence: TGTGCCAGCAGTGAAGGACAGGCGGACTGCGAGCAGTACTTC. It is translated as CASSEGQADCEQYF.